This paragraph covers one T cell receptor (beta chain) sequence. The antigen is not known. Sequenced with the Oncomine TCR Beta short-read assay was DNA taken from cultured CD4+ T cells. TCRdb recomputed calls from the PCR reads with MiXCR, one row per CDR3 protein. Of more than 9,500 distinct CDR3 sequences in the sample, approximately 55% are singletons; the top ten hold 30% to 35%. The sample comes from a study of vaccination and CD4 T cells after COVID-19. Study in general: Drawing of post-COVID samples took place a median 101 days after diagnosis (range 35 to 161). The authors used overlapping spike peptides from SARS-CoV-2, HCoV-NL63, HCoV-OC43 and HCoV-229E to stimulate cells.

As to treatment: roughly ten-day PBMC culture with coronavirus spike peptide pools or control peptides (ViraFEST assay). The sequence derives from a human donor who had recovered from COVID-19. The source material was CD4+ T cells from blood, cultured in vitro.

The CDR3 nucleotides read TGTGCCAGCAAGACAGGGGCTAACTATGGCTACACCTTC. Translation: CASKTGANYGYTF. The rearrangement uses TRBV6-1 and TRBJ1-2, with 8 bases identical to TRBD1. Germline trimming cut 7 bases from V and 0 bases from J; bases unmatched to any gene: 1. The CDR3 is made up of 13 amino acids. Per the germline V gene, CDR1 is MNHNS and CDR2 is SASEGT.